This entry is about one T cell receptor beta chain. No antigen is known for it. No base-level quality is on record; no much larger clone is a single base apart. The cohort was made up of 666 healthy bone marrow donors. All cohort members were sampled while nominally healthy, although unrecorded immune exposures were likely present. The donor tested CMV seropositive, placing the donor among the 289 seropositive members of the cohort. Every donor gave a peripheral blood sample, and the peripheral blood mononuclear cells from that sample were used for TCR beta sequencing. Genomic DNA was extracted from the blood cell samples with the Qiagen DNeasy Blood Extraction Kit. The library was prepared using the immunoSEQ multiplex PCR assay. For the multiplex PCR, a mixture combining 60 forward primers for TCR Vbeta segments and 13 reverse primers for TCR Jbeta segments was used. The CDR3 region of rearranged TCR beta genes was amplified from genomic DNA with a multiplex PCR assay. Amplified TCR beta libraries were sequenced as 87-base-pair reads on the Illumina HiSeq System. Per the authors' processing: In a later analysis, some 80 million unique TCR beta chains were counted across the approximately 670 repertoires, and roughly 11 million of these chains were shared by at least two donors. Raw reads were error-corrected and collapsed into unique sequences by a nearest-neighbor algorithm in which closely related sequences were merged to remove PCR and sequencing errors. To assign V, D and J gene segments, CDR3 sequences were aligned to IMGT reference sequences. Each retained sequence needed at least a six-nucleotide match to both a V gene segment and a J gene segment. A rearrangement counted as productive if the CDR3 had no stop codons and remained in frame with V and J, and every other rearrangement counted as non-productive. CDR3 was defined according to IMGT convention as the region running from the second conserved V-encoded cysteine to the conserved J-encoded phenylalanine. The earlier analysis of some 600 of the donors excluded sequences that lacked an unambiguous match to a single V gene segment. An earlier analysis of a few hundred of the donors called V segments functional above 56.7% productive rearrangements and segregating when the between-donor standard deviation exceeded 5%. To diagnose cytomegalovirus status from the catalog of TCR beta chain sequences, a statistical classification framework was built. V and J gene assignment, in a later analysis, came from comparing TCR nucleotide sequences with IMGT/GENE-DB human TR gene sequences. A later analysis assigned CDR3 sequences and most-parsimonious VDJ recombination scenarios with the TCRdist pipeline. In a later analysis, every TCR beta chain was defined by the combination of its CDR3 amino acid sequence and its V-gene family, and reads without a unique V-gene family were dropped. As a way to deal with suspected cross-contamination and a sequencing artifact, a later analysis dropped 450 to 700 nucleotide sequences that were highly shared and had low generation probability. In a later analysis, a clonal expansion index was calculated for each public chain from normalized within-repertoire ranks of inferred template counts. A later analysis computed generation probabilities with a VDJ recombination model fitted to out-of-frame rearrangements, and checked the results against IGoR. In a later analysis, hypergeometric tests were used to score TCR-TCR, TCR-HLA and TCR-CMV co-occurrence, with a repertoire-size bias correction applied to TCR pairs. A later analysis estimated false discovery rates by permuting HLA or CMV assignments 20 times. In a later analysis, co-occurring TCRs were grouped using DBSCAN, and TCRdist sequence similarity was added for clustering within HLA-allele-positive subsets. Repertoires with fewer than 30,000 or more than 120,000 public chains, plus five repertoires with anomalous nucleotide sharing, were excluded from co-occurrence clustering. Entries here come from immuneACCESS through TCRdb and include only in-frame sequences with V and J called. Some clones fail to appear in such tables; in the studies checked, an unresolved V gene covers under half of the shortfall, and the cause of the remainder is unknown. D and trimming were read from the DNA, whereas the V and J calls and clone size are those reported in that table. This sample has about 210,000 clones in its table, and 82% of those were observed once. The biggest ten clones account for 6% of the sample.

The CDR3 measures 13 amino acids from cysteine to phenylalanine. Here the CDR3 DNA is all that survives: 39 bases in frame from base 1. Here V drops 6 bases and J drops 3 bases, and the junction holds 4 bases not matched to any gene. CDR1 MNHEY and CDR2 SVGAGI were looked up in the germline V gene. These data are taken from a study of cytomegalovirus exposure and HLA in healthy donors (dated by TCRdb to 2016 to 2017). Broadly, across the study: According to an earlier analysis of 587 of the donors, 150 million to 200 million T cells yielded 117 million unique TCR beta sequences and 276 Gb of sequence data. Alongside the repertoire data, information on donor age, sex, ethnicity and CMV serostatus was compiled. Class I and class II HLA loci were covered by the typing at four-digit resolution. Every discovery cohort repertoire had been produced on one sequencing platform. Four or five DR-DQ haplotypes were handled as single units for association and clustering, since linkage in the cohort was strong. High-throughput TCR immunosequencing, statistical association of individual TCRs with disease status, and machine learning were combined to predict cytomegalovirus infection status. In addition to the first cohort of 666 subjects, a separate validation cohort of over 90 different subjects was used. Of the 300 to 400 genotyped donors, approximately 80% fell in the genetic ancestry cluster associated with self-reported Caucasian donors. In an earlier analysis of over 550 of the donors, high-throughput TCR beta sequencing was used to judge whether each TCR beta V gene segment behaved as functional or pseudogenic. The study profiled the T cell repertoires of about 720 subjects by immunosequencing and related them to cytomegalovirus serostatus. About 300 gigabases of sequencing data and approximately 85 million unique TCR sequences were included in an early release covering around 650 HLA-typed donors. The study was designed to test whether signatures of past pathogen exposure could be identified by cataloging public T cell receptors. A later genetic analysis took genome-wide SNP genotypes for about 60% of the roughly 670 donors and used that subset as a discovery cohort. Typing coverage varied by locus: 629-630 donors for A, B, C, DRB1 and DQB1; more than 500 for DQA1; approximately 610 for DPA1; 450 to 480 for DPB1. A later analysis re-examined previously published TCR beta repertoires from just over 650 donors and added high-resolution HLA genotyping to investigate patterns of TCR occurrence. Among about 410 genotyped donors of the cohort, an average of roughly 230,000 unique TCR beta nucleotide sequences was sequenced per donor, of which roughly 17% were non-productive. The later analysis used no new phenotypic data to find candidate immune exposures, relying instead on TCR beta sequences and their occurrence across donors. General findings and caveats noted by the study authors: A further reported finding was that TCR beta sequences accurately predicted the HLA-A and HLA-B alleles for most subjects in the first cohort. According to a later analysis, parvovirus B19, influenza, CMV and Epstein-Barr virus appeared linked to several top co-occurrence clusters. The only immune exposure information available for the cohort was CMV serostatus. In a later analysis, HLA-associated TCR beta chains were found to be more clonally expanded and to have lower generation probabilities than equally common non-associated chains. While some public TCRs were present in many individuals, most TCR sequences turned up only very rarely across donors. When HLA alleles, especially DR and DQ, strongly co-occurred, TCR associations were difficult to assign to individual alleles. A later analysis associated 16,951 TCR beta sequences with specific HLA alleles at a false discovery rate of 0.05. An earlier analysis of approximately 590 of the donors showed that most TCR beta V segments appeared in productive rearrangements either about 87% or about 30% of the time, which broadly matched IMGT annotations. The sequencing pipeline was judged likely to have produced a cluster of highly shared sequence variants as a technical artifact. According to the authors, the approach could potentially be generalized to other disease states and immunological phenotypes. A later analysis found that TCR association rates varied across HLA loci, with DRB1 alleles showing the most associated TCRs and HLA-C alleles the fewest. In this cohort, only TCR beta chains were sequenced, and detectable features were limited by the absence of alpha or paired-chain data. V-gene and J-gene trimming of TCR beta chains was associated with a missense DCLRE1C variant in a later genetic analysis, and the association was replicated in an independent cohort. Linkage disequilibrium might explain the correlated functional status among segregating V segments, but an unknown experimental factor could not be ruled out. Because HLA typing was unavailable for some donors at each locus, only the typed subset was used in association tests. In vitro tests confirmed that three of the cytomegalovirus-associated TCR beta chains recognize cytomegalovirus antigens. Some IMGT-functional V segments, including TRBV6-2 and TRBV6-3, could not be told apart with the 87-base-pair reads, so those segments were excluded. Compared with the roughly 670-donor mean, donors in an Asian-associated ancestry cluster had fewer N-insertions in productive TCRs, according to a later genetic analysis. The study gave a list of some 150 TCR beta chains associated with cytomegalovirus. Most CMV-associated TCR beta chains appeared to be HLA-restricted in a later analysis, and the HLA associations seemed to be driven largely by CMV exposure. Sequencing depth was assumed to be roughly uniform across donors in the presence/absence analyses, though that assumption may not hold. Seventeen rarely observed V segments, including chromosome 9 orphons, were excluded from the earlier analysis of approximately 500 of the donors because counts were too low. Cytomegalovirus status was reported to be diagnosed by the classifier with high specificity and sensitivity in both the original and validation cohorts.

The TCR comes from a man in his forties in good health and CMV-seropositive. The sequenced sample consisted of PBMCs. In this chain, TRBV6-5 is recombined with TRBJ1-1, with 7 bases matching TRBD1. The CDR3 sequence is CASSRDRDTEAFF. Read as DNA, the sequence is TGTGCCAGCAGCCGAGACAGGGACACTGAAGCTTTCTTT.